This T cell receptor beta chain was recovered during a study of sequential checkpoint blockade in melanoma. At the level of the study: First-line arms were nivolumab then ipilimumab, or the reverse, randomized 1:1.

Sequencing was performed with immunoSEQ multiplex PCR; in TCRdb, only in-frame clones are kept and a portion is missing. The data show about 10,000 clones, with around 73% seen just once and around 39% held by the top ten. Germline lookup yields CDR1 SGDLS and CDR2 YYNGEE. V lost 3 bases, J lost 2 bases, and 8 bases lay in between. The CDR3 runs 14 residues. Treatment given: randomized to nivolumab then ipilimumab (arm A) or the reverse (arm B). DNA-damaging chemotherapy had not been given to any patient beforehand. This sequence originates from a human donor with melanoma. The specimen comprised CD8+ T cells sorted from blood (inferred from file names), sampled from a patient given nivolumab and ipilimumab in sequence. This rearrangement joins TRBV9 to TRBJ2-2; TRBD2 might be the D (5 bases). The CDR3, as DNA: TGTGCCAGCAGCGACAGCGGTAACACCGGGGAGCTGTTTTTT. Translating gives CASSDSGNTGELFF.